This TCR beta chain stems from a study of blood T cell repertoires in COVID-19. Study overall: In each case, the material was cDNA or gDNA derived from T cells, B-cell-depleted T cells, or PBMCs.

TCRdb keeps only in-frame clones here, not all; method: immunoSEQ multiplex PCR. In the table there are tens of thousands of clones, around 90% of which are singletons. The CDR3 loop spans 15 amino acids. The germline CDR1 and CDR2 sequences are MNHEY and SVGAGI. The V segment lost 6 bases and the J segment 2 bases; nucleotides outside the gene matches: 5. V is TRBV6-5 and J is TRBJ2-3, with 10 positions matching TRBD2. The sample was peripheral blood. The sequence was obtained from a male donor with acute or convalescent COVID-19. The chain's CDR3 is CASSRTSGNTDTQYF. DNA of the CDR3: TGTGCCAGCAGCCGGACTAGCGGAAACACAGATACGCAGTATTTT.